The clone carrying this T cell receptor beta chain was counted only a few times. Its specificity is not known. Germline CDR1 and CDR2: SGHRS and YFSETQ. After removal of 4 bases from V and 14 bases from J, the junction contained 14 bases not matched to a gene. CDR3 length: 14 amino acids. This entry belongs to a study of T cell repertoires in cytomegalovirus infection. Study-level information: CMV infection together with matching HLA type was indicated by public TCR beta signatures. The study's findings and limits: People with CMV and the relevant HLA were identified by cumulative public TCR beta family frequency. HLA-C-restricted CMV-specific TCR beta clonotypes prevailed in the ex vivo response.

TCRdb used MiXCR to reprocess the reads, holding one entry per CDR3 protein. The table lists almost 550,000 distinct CDR3 sequences, 16% of them singletons. The receptor's source is a human donor in good health (CMV status not recorded). Some clones in this sample may be carry-over from other donors' samples. The rearrangement links TRBV5-1 to TRBJ1-4, with 7 bases identical to TRBD1. The sample consisted of CD8+ T cells from PBMCs. The DNA for the CDR3 is TGCGCCAGCAGCAGCGACAGGGCACGGGACGGCCTGTTTTTT. Amino acids: CASSSDRARDGLFF.